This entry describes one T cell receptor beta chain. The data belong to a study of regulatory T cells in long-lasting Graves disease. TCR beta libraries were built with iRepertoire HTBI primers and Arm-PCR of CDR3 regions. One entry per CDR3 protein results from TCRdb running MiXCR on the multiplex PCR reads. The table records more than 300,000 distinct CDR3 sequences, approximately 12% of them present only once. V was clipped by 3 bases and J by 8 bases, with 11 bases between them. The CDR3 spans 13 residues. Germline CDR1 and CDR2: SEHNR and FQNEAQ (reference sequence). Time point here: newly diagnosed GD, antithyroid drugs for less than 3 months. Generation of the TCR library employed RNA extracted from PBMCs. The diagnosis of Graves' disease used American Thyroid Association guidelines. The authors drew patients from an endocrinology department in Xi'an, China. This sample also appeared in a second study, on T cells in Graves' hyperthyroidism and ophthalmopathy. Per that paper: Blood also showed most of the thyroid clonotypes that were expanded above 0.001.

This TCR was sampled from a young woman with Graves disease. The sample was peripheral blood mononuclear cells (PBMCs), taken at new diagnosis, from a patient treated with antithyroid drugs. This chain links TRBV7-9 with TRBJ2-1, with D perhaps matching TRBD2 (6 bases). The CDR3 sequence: CASSFLPGDEQFF. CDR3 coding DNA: TGTGCCAGCAGCTTTTTGCCGGGGGATGAGCAGTTCTTC.